This T cell receptor (beta chain) was found in a study of T cells after yellow fever vaccination. Regarding the study as a whole: Peaking faster, on day 5 versus 15, the secondary response was nonetheless weaker.

TCRdb passed the 5' RACE reads through MiXCR, listing each CDR3 protein once. Among fewer than 400,000 distinct CDR3 sequences listed, about 6.2% were seen once. Of note for this clonotype: Its specificity is unknown.

The clonotype originates from a man aged 25-40 years who received the YFV17D yellow fever vaccine. Sequenced material: PBMCs, taken 5 days after the yellow fever booster vaccination.

CDR3 region: CSAVVAGGLETQYF. The CDR3 region has the DNA TGCAGTGCCGTCGTAGCGGGAGGATTAGAGACCCAGTACTTC. The chain carries TRBV20-1 and TRBJ2-5; 10 bases align to TRBD2. V shed 6 bases and J 4 bases; nucleotides not matched to a gene: 8. CDR1 DFQATT and CDR2 SNEGSKA come from the germline V gene (reference sequence). The CDR3 is 14 amino acids.